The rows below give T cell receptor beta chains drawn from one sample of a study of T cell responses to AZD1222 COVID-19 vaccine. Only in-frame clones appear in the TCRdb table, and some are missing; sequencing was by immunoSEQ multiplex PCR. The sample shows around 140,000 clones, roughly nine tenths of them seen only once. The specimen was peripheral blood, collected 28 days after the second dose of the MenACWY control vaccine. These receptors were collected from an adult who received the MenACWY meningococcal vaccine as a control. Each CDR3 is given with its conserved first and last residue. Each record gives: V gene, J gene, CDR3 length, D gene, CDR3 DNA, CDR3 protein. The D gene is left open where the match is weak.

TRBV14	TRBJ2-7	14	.	TGTGCCAGCAGGGAGACGGGGCTAACCTACGAGCAGTACTTC	CASRETGLTYEQYF
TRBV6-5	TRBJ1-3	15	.	TGTGCCAGCAGTTGGGCCCGGACAGCTGGAAACACCATATATTTT	CASSWARTAGNTIYF
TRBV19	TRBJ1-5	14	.	TGTGCCAGTAACCACCGACGGAGCAATCAGCCCCAGCATTTT	CASNHRRSNQPQHF
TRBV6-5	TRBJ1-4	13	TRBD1	TGTGCCAGCAGAAACAGGGGTAATGAAAAACTGTTTTTT	CASRNRGNEKLFF
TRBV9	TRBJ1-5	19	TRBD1	TGTGCCAGCAGCGTAGGAGGGCCCTCCGGACAGGGGGGGAATCAGCCCCAGCATTTT	CASSVGGPSGQGGNQPQHF
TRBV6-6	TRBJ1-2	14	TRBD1	TGTGCCAGCAGTCCGACAGGGGATTACTATGGCTACACCTTC	CASSPTGDYYGYTF
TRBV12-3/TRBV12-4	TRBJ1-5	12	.	TGTGCCAGCAGTTTGTTAACGCAGCCCCAGCATTTT	CASSLLTQPQHF
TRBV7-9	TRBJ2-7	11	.	TGTGCCAGCAGCTCCCTTGGGCAGCAGTACTTC	CASSSLGQQYF
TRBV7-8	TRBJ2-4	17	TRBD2	TGTGCCAGCAGCCCGCGACTAGCGGGAGGAGCCAAAAACATTCAGTACTTC	CASSPRLAGGAKNIQYF
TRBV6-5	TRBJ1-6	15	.	TGTGCCAGCAGTTATGGGACAAATACTAATTCACCCCTCCACTTT	CASSYGTNTNSPLHF
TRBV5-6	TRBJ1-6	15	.	TGTGCCAGCAGCTTGGGACTTTACGCAAATTCACCCCTCCACTTT	CASSLGLYANSPLHF
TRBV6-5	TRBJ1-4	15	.	TGTGCCAGCAGTTACTCGGTGGACCTTAATGAAAAACTGTTTTTT	CASSYSVDLNEKLFF
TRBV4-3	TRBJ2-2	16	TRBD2	TGCGCCAGCAGCCAGTATCGACTAGCGGGAGGCGGGGAGCTGTTTTTT	CASSQYRLAGGGELFF
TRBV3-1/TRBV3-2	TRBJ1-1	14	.	TGTGCCAGCAGCCAAGTCGGGGGTAGCTCTGAAGCTTTCTTT	CASSQVGGSSEAFF
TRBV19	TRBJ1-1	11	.	TGTGCCAGTAGTATAAAGGGCAACAGGAGCTTT	CASSIKGNRSF
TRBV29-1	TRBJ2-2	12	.	TGCAGCGTATCCTCCGGACCTGGTGAGCTGTTTTTT	CSVSSGPGELFF
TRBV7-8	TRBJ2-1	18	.	TGTGCCAGCAGCTTAACTGCCACCGTCCATACATCCTACAATGAGCAGTTCTTC	CASSLTATVHTSYNEQFF
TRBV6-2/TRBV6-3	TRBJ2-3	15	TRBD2	TGTGCCAGCAGTTCAGAGGCTAGCGGGAGAGGTACGCAGTATTTT	CASSSEASGRGTQYF